The 20 T cell receptor beta chains below all came from one sample that was sequenced in a study of early T cells in non-severe SARS-CoV-2 infection. A single record per CDR3 protein comes from TCRdb applying MiXCR to the 5' RACE reads. Here the sample spans around 65,000 distinct CDR3 sequences, 10% to 15% being singletons. The material was whole blood, obtained at baseline. The receptors stem from an adult who was a healthcare worker with PCR-confirmed SARS-CoV-2 infection or an uninfected control (not recorded which).

This clonotype occurred a few times. The chain couples TRBV9 to TRBJ2-3, with no clear D. This CDR3 comprises 12 residues. The V gene lost 4 bases and the J gene lost 6 bases, with 9 bases spanning the gap. Germline CDR1 SGDLS, CDR2 YYNGEE. The CDR3 spells CASSMERDTQYF. CDR3 nucleotide sequence: TGTGCCAGCAGCATGGAGAGGGATACGCAGTATTTT.

This clonotype was observed at least ten times. This chain joins TRBV16 and TRBJ2-1, with D unclear. CDR1 is KGHSY and CDR2 is FQNENV in the germline V gene. This CDR3 has 10 amino acids. Deletions cut 4 bases from V and 10 bases from J, with 5 bases between. CDR3 region: CASSLTEQFF. The CDR3 coding sequence is TGTGCCAGCAGCCTGACGGAGCAGTTCTTC.

This clonotype has more than one count but fewer than ten. The CDR3 coding sequence is TGTGCCAGTTCCCAGGGTTTCGGTCAGCCCCAGCATTTT. It yields the protein CASSQGFGQPQHF. The gene calls are TRBV19 and TRBJ1-5; a possible D gene is TRBD1 (5 bases). The germline CDR1 and CDR2 sequences are LNHDA and SQIVND (reference sequence). The CDR3 has 13 residues. Trimming left V 8 bases short and J 6 bases short, with 14 bases between.

The sample holds a few counts of this clonotype. The chain links TRBV29-1 to TRBJ1-2; D remains unclear. V was cut by 7 bases and J by 3 bases, with 15 bases left in between. Germline V gives CDR1 SQVTM, CDR2 ANQGSEA. This CDR3 is 13 amino acids long. CDR3 in DNA: TGCAGCGCCGCAAGAGGAGTACACTATGGCTACACCTTC. Amino acids: CSAARGVHYGYTF.

The chain joins TRBV6-1 to TRBJ2-3, with TRBD2 identical over 13 bases. After removal of 6 bases from V and 0 bases from J, the junction contained 12 bases not matched to a gene. CDR3 size: 19 residues. Germline-derived CDR1 and CDR2 are MNHNS and SASEGT. CDR3 in DNA: TGTGCCAGCAGAGTACTAGCGGGGGGGCCAACCCATAGCACAGATACGCAGTATTTT. As protein: CASRVLAGGPTHSTDTQYF.

This clonotype occurred a few times. This chain uses TRBV9 with TRBJ1-5; TRBD1 aligns across 7 bases. In germline, CDR1 is SGDLS, CDR2 YYNGEE. The CDR3 has 15 residues. V shed 3 bases and J 5 bases; nucleotides not matched to a gene: 8. The CDR3 here is CASSAWDSMDQPQHF. CDR3 sequence (DNA): TGTGCCAGCAGCGCTTGGGACAGTATGGATCAGCCCCAGCATTTT.

This clonotype occurred a few times. The genes are TRBV12-3 or TRBV12-4 and TRBJ2-1, with 12 bases identical to TRBD1. J lost 8 bases, V lost 7 bases, and 12 bases had no gene match. This CDR3 is 16 amino acids long. CDR3 coding DNA: TGTGCCAGCAAAAGAGTCCCGGGACAGGGGGCCGATGAGCAGTTCTTC. Amino acid sequence: CASKRVPGQGADEQFF.

This clonotype was seen ten or more times. The CDR3 nucleotides are TGTGCCAGCAACCGGGGTTCGGGCAATCAGCCCCAGCATTTT. Translated: CASNRGSGNQPQHF. The rearrangement links TRBV28 to TRBJ1-5; D unclear. The CDR3 spans 14 residues. The germline V and J ends were trimmed by 7 bases and 2 bases, with 12 bases remaining between them. Per germline, CDR1 MDHEN and CDR2 SYDVKM.

This clonotype showed up many times. The chain carries TRBV28 and TRBJ2-6; no definite D call. This CDR3 has 15 amino acids. Trimming pared 4 bases from V and 0 bases from J, leaving 7 bases between. From germline, CDR1 is MDHEN and CDR2 SYDVKM. DNA for the CDR3: TGTGCCAGCAGTTCCCGGAGCTCTGGGGCCAACGTCCTGACTTTC. This sequence encodes CASSSRSSGANVLTF.

This clonotype was counted between two and nine times. This rearrangement joins TRBV28 to TRBJ2-5; 7 bases agree with TRBD2. With 3 bases clipped from V and 5 bases from J, the junction kept 6 bases outside the gene matches. Germline V lookup: CDR1 MDHEN, CDR2 SYDVKM. CDR3 size: 14 residues. CDR3 protein: CASSFGLAAETQYF. CDR3 DNA: TGTGCCAGCAGTTTCGGGCTAGCGGCGGAGACCCAGTACTTC.

The gene calls are TRBV2 and TRBJ2-2, with 8 bases fitting TRBD1. V shed 7 bases and J 5 bases; nucleotides not matched to a gene: 9. Germline-derived CDR1 and CDR2 are SNHLY and FYNNEI. This CDR3 is 15 amino acids long. The CDR3 nucleotides read TGTGCCAGCACCCCTCTGGACAGGGTGACCGGGGAGCTGTTTTTT. Encoded protein: CASTPLDRVTGELFF.

This clonotype has more than one count but fewer than ten. The V gene is TRBV19, the J gene TRBJ2-7; D unresolved. The germline V and J ends were trimmed by 5 bases and 5 bases, with 19 bases remaining between them. The CDR3 extends over 15 amino acids. Looked up from germline, CDR1 is LNHDA and CDR2 is SQIVND (reference sequence). The CDR3 region has the DNA TGTGCCAGTAGTGCGCGAGGACGCAGCAGCGACGAGCAGTACTTC. Encoded protein: CASSARGRSSDEQYF.

V is TRBV5-1 and J is TRBJ1-2; D gene uncertain. The CDR3 is made up of 17 amino acids. V was trimmed by 0 bases and J by 0 bases, leaving 15 bases between them. Looked up from germline, CDR1 is SGHRS and CDR2 is YFSETQ. CDR3 DNA sequence: TGCGCCAGCAGCTTGGCCGTGAGGAGTGGGGCTAACTATGGCTACACCTTC. Translation: CASSLAVRSGANYGYTF. Drawing the rest from reference TRBV5-1 and TRBJ1-2, the complete variable domain is KAGVTQTPRYLIKTRGQQVTLSCSPISGHRSVSWYQQTPGQGLQFLFEYFSETQRNKGNFPGRFSGRQFSNSRSEMNVSTLELGDSALYLCASSLAVRSGANYGYTFGSGTRLTVV.

This clonotype showed up just a few times. The rearrangement uses TRBV20-1 and TRBJ2-7; TRBD1 is a possible D gene (5 bases). V dropped 2 bases and J dropped 1 base, with 9 bases sitting between them. This CDR3 contains 13 residues. Germline V gene sequence: CDR1 DFQATT, CDR2 SNEGSKA (reference sequence). Here the CDR3 DNA reads TGCAGTGCTAGACCCCAGGGTTCCTACGAGCAGTACTTC. It yields the protein CSARPQGSYEQYF.

This clonotype has at least ten counts. The rearrangement joins TRBV20-1 to TRBJ1-3; D is unclear. The CDR3 has 13 amino acids. CDR1 and CDR2 (germline): DFQATT, SNEGSKA (reference sequence). Trimming shortened V by 6 bases and J by 2 bases, and 11 bases separated the two germline ends. Written as DNA, the CDR3 is TGCAGTGCATTGGAGGGTGCTGGAAACACCATATATTTT. Translation gives CSALEGAGNTIYF.

This clonotype was observed a few times. The chain uses TRBV11-2 and TRBJ2-1, with D possibly matching TRBD2 (6 bases). The CDR3 sequence is 15 residues long. Germline CDR1 SGHAT, CDR2 FQNNGV. V was trimmed by 5 bases and J by 2 bases, leaving 13 bases between them. CDR3 loop: CASSPGTSTYNEQFF. CDR3 sequence (DNA): TGTGCCAGCAGCCCCGGGACTTCCACCTACAATGAGCAGTTCTTC.

This clonotype appeared a few times. The rearrangement joins TRBV28 to TRBJ2-7, with TRBD1 as a possible D gene (6 bases). In germline, CDR1 is MDHEN, CDR2 SYDVKM. The germline V and J ends were trimmed by 8 bases and 5 bases, with 13 bases remaining between them. The CDR3 has 12 residues. The CDR3 region has the DNA TGTGCCAGCTTGAACAGGGTCAACGAGCAGTACTTC. This translates into CASLNRVNEQYF.

This clonotype was detected many times. The chain recombines TRBV7-2 with TRBJ2-3; a weak D match, TRBD1 (6 bases). The CDR3 is made up of 14 amino acids. The ends were cut back, 5 bases at V and 4 bases at J, with 13 bases in the middle. Germline V gene sequence: CDR1 SGHTA, CDR2 FQGNSA. The CDR3 DNA reads as TGTGCCAGCAGCATTTACAGGGTAGCAGATACGCAGTATTTT. It codes for CASSIYRVADTQYF.

The chain couples TRBV19 to TRBJ1-3; a possible D gene is TRBD1 (5 bases). This CDR3 contains 15 residues. The V and J ends lost 5 bases and 1 base respectively, with 12 bases between them. The germline V gene has CDR1 LNHDA and CDR2 SQIVND (reference sequence). The CDR3 region has the DNA TGTGCCAGTAGTCCGCCTCGACAGTCTGGAAACACCATATATTTT. This gives the protein CASSPPRQSGNTIYF.

This clonotype was seen at least ten times. V usage is TRBV6-2 or TRBV6-3 and J usage is TRBJ2-6; no firm D call. Trimming removed 5 bases from V and 0 bases from J, with 5 bases in between. This CDR3 has 14 residues. CDR1 is MNHEY, CDR2 SVGEGT, per germline. CDR3 sequence (DNA): TGTGCCAGCAGTCTATACTCTGGGGCCAACGTCCTGACTTTC. It yields the protein CASSLYSGANVLTF.